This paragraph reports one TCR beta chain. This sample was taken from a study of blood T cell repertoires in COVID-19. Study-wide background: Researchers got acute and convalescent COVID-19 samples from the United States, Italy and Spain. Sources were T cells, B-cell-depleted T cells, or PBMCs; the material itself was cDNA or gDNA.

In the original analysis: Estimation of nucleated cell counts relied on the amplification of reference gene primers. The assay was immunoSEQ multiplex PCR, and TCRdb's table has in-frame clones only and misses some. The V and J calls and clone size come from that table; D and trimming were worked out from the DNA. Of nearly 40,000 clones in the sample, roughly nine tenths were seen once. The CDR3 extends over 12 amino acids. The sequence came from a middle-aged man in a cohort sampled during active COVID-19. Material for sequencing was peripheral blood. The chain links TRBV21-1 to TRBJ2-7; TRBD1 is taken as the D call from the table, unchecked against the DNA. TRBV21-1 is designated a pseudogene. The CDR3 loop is CASNPQGAEQYF. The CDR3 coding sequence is TGTGCCAGCAACCCACAGGGGGCCGAGCAGTACTTC.